This T cell receptor (beta chain) was captured by sequencing in a study of blood T cell repertoires in COVID-19. Study context: The origin of the acute and convalescent COVID-19 samples was the United States, Italy and Spain. Sources were T cells, B-cell-depleted T cells, or PBMCs; the material itself was cDNA or gDNA.

The recovered donors of Cohort 3 showed two negative PCRs, clearance, or symptom resolution. CDR3 length: 17 amino acids. The junction had 15 bases not matched to a gene; V was cut back by 0 bases and J by 8 bases. Germline loops: CDR1 LGHDT, CDR2 YNNKEL (reference sequence). Authors' data handling: Reference gene primer amplification gave estimated nucleated cell counts. Clones were sequenced by immunoSEQ multiplex PCR, and TCRdb holds only the in-frame ones, with some missing. That table supplies the V and J calls and clone size; D and trimming were determined from the DNA. The table includes under 450,000 clones, about four fifths detected once.

The receptor comes from a woman between 45 and 60 years old who had recovered from COVID-19. The sample taken for sequencing was PBMCs or T cells enriched from blood (not recorded which). The rearrangement joins TRBV3-1 (or the pseudogene TRBV3-2) to TRBJ1-2, with 7 bases lining up with TRBD1. As DNA, the CDR3 is TGTGCCAGCAGCCAAGATATTTGTCCCAGGGGGTGCAGCGGCTACACCTTC. Translating it yields CASSQDICPRGCSGYTF.